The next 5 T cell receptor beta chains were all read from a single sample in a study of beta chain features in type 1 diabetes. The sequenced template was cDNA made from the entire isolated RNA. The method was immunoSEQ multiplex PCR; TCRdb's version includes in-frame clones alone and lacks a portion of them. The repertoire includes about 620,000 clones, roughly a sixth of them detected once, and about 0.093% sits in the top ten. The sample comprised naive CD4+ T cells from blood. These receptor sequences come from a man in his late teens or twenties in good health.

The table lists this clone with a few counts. The CDR3 nucleotides read TGTGCCAGCAGCATACATGCCTTCGGACAGGGCGATCAGCCCCAGCATTTT. It codes for CASSIHAFGQGDQPQHF. V gene TRBV27 combines with J gene TRBJ1-5, with 8 bases fitting TRBD1. The CDR3 contains 17 residues. The V gene's germline CDR1 is MNHEY and CDR2 SMNVEV (reference sequence). J was trimmed by 5 bases and V by 6 bases; bases with no gene match: 15.

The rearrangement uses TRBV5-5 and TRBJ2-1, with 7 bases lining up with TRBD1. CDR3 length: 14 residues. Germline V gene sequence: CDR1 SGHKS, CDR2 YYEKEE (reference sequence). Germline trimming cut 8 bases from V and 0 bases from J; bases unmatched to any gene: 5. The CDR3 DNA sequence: TGTGCCAGTTACAGGGGTCCCTCCTACAATGAGCAGTTCTTC. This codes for CASYRGPSYNEQFF. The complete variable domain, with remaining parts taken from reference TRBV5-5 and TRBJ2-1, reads DAGVTQSPTHLIKTRGQQVTLRCSPISGHKSVSWYQQVLGQGPQFIFQYYEKEERGRGNFPDRFSARQFPNYSSELNVNALLLGDSALYLCASYRGPSYNEQFFGPGTRLTVL.

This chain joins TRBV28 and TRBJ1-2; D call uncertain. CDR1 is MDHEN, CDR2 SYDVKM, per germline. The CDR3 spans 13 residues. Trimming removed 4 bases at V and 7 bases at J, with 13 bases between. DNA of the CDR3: TGTGCCAGCAGTTCCGTATCCCCACTTGGCTACACCTTC. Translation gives CASSSVSPLGYTF.

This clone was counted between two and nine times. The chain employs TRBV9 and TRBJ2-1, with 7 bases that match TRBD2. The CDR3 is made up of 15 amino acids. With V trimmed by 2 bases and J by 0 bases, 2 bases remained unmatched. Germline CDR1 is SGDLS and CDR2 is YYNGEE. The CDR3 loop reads CASSVSSGSYNEQFF. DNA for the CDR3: TGTGCCAGCAGCGTGTCTAGCGGCTCCTACAATGAGCAGTTCTTC.

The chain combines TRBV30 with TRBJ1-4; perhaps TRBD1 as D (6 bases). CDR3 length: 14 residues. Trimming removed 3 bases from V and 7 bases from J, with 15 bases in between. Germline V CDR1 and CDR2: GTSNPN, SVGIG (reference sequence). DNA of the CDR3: TGTGCCTGGAGGTCAGGGGCCCCAACTGAAAAACTGTTTTTT. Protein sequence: CAWRSGAPTEKLFF.